By share, the clone carrying this TCR beta chain ranks as medium-sized. Its antigen is not identified. This sample was taken from a study of human T cells and chemical hapten exposure. Study-wide context: TCR yields per sample varied, mainly owing to small pooled library volume differences. Study-wide results and limits: TCRs whose frequency exceeded 1 in 1000 remained the same following DPC sensitization.

Single cDNA molecules in the library carried unique molecular identifiers attached during preparation. How the authors handled the data: Samples had a median of around 96,000 TCRs, ranging roughly 20,000 to 750,000. One entry per CDR3 protein, called by TCRdb with MiXCR from the RACE reads. TCRdb's processing, not the authors', yielded these V and J calls. Here the sample spans 35,000 to 50,000 distinct CDR3 sequences, about 3.7% being singletons. Time point reported: healthy volunteer bleed at 6 weeks. Unfractionated whole blood yielded total RNA. The sequencing sample was made of whole blood. This receptor was identified in a human donor in good health. Some clones in this sample may be carry-over from other donors' samples.

CDR3 nucleotide sequence: TGCAGTGCTATAGACGCGGGATCCAAGGAGCAGTTCTTC. Residues: CSAIDAGSKEQFF. This chain links TRBV20-1 with TRBJ2-1, with D maybe TRBD2 (6 bases). Germline V gene sequence: CDR1 DFQATT, CDR2 SNEGSKA (reference sequence). V was cut by 4 bases and J by 10 bases, with 17 bases left in between. The CDR3 totals 13 residues.